These 24 T cell receptor beta chains originate from one sample sequenced in a study of T-cell memory formation after mild COVID-19. TCRdb itself ran the 5' RACE reads through MiXCR, one entry per CDR3 protein. Here the sample spans some 48,000 distinct CDR3 sequences, roughly a quarter being singletons. Sequenced material: PBMCs or a T cell subset sorted from them (not recorded which). The receptor set was obtained from a man between 18 and 35 years old who had mild COVID-19 (a few samples of this study predate the infection). Cell type and time point are not known.

This clonotype was detected a few times. This rearrangement joins TRBV7-2 to TRBJ2-3; D not certain. CDR1 SGHTA and CDR2 FQGNSA come from the germline V gene. This CDR3 contains 13 residues. V was cut by 4 bases and J by 1 base, with 6 bases left in between. In nucleotides, the CDR3 is TGTGCCAGCAGCTCGTTCGGCACAGATACGCAGTATTTT. This gives the protein CASSSFGTDTQYF.

This clonotype was seen a few times. V gene TRBV7-2 combines with J gene TRBJ2-2; D is ambiguous. The V gene's germline CDR1 is SGHTA and CDR2 FQGNSA. The CDR3 is made up of 12 amino acids. Trimming pared 1 base from V and 7 bases from J, leaving 4 bases between. CDR3 loop: CASSLVGGELFF. CDR3 nucleotide sequence: TGTGCCAGCAGCTTAGTTGGCGGGGAGCTGTTTTTT.

A few counts support this clonotype. This chain uses TRBV9 with TRBJ1-5; TRBD1 matches at 7 bases. Per the germline V gene, CDR1 is SGDLS and CDR2 is YYNGEE. V gave up 0 bases and J gave up 2 bases; unmatched junction bases: 2. There are 15 residues in the CDR3. DNA of the CDR3: TGTGCCAGCAGCGTAGGGCAGGGGGGCAATCAGCCCCAGCATTTT. Translating gives CASSVGQGGNQPQHF.

This chain links TRBV5-1 with TRBJ1-1; D perhaps matches TRBD1 (6 bases). V lost 7 bases and J lost 0, with 13 bases in between. CDR1 and CDR2 (germline): SGHRS, YFSETQ. CDR3 length: 14 residues. The chain's CDR3 is CASGAGVMNTEAFF. CDR3 coding DNA: TGCGCCAGCGGTGCAGGGGTCATGAACACTGAAGCTTTCTTT.

The rearrangement links TRBV7-6 to TRBJ2-1; 10 nucleotides line up with TRBD1. The CDR3 spans 16 residues. V lost 5 bases and J lost 7; bases outside the gene matches: 11. CDR1 is SGHVS and CDR2 is FNYEAQ in the germline V gene. CDR3 sequence (DNA): TGTGCCAGCAGCCCAGACTTCGGGACAGGGGTTAATGAGCAGTTCTTC. This sequence encodes CASSPDFGTGVNEQFF. The full variable domain, in which reference TRBV7-6 and TRBJ2-1 provide the parts outside the CDR3, is GAGVSQSPRYKVTKRGQDVALRCDPISGHVSLYWYRQALGQGPEFLTYFNYEAQQDKSGLPNDRFSAERPEGSISTLTIQRTEQRDSAMYRCASSPDFGTGVNEQFFGPGTRLTVL.

The V call is TRBV27, the J call TRBJ1-6; D is unclear. This CDR3 has 14 residues. The germline CDR1 and CDR2 sequences are MNHEY and SMNVEV (reference sequence). Trimming removed 0 bases from V and 9 bases from J, with 9 bases in between. The CDR3 DNA is TGTGCCAGCAGTTTATCGGGCCCAGGTTCACCCCTCCACTTT. Encoded protein: CASSLSGPGSPLHF.

This clonotype was seen a few times. The chain is built from TRBV15 and TRBJ2-3; D is ambiguous. CDR1 LNHNV and CDR2 YYDKDF come from the germline V gene (reference sequence). The CDR3 has 18 residues. Trimming removed 0 bases at V and 0 bases at J, with 16 bases between. The CDR3 nucleotides read TGTGCCACCAGCAGAGATTGGTTGGCAGGTGCTAGCACAGATACGCAGTATTTT. It translates to CATSRDWLAGASTDTQYF.

The V call is TRBV20-1, the J call TRBJ2-7, with D possibly TRBD2 on 5 matching bases. Trimming removed 2 bases at V and 0 bases at J, with 14 bases between. The germline V gene encodes CDR1 DFQATT and CDR2 SNEGSKA (reference sequence). This CDR3 is built from 15 residues. The CDR3 nucleotides are TGCAGTGCTAGACCCGGACTGTTGAGCTCCTACGAGCAGTACTTC. Its protein is CSARPGLLSSYEQYF.

This clonotype was counted only a few times. J is TRBJ2-1 and V is TRBV7-3; 9 nucleotides match TRBD2. The CDR3 loop spans 17 amino acids. Germline CDR1 and CDR2: SGHTA and FQGTGA. J gave up 7 bases and V 5 bases, and 15 bases lay outside the gene matches. CDR3 nucleotide sequence: TGTGCCAGCAGCCCACGTGTAGCGGGGGCCCTGGGGAATGAGCAGTTCTTC. This encodes CASSPRVAGALGNEQFF. The full variable domain, its missing parts supplied by reference TRBV7-3 and TRBJ2-1, is GAGVSQTPSNKVTEKGKYVELRCDPISGHTALYWYRQSLGQGPEFLIYFQGTGAADDSGLPNDRFFAVRPEGSVSTLKIQRTERGDSAVYLCASSPRVAGALGNEQFFGPGTRLTVL.

The rearrangement links TRBV5-6 to TRBJ1-6; D is unclear. The CDR3 is made up of 14 amino acids. Per the germline V gene, CDR1 is SGHDT and CDR2 is YYEEEE. V lost 4 bases to trimming and J lost 7 bases, with 12 bases between them. In nucleotides, the CDR3 is TGTGCCAGCAGCGCCCGGACGGGGAATTCACCCCTCCACTTT. This codes for CASSARTGNSPLHF.

The sample holds a few counts of this clonotype. The rearrangement joins TRBV20-1 to TRBJ2-3; 8 bases map to TRBD2. CDR3 length: 13 amino acids. V shed 5 bases, J shed 4 bases, and the junction held 5 bases outside the gene matches. Germline CDR1 reads DFQATT; CDR2 reads SNEGSKA (reference sequence). CDR3 sequence reads: CSAEGGGPDTQYF. The CDR3 bases are TGCAGTGCTGAGGGCGGGGGGCCAGATACGCAGTATTTT.

Ten or more counts support this clonotype. V usage is TRBV4-3 and J usage is TRBJ2-1; D may be TRBD2 (5 bases). The CDR3 is 15 amino acids. Per germline, CDR1 LGHNA and CDR2 YSLEER. The V end lost 5 bases, the J end lost 0 bases, and 11 bases lay between the germline ends. In DNA form, the CDR3 reads TGCGCCAGCAGCGAGGGCACAAGCTCCTACAATGAGCAGTTCTTC. It yields the protein CASSEGTSSYNEQFF.

The rearrangement uses TRBV12-3 or TRBV12-4 and TRBJ2-3; the match to TRBD2 covers 8 bases. The CDR3 covers 15 residues. With V trimmed by 7 bases and J by 6 bases, 12 bases remained unmatched. CDR3 nucleotides: TGTGCCAGCAACCCCGTCGGGGGGGCTATGGATACGCAGTATTTT. Protein: CASNPVGGAMDTQYF.

This clonotype has a handful of counts. This rearrangement joins TRBV5-1 to TRBJ2-7, with 9 bases matching TRBD1. The germline gives CDR1 SGHRS, CDR2 YFSETQ. After removal of 4 bases from V and 3 bases from J, the junction contained 14 bases not matched to a gene. CDR3 length: 17 residues. The CDR3 sequence: CASSRAPGGTGSYEQYV. CDR3 coding DNA: TGCGCCAGCAGCCGTGCACCAGGGGGGACAGGGAGCTACGAGCAGTACGTC.

The chain uses TRBV7-3 and TRBJ2-1, with 9 bases that match TRBD2. Germline values: CDR1 SGHTA, CDR2 FQGTGA. Unmatched junction bases numbered 17, after V lost 6 bases and J lost 8 bases. The CDR3 has 17 amino acids. CDR3 in DNA: TGTGCCAGCAGTCAGTATAATATAGCGGGGGATCTCGATGAGCAGTTCTTC. Its translation is CASSQYNIAGDLDEQFF.

This clonotype was observed many times. This rearrangement joins TRBV11-2 to TRBJ2-3, with 8 bases aligning to TRBD1. Looked up from germline, CDR1 is SGHAT and CDR2 is FQNNGV. The V segment lost 3 bases and the J segment 0 bases; nucleotides outside the gene matches: 5. This CDR3 has 16 amino acids. This chain's CDR3 is CASSFQGAWSTDTQYF. CDR3 bases: TGTGCCAGCAGCTTTCAGGGGGCTTGGAGCACAGATACGCAGTATTTT.

This chain uses TRBV6-6 with TRBJ2-7, with D perhaps TRBD1 or TRBD2 (5 bases each). The CDR3 sequence is 13 residues long. From germline, CDR1 is MNHNY and CDR2 SVGAGI (reference sequence). The V gene lost 2 bases and the J gene lost 2 bases, with 7 bases spanning the gap. CDR3 loop: CASSYGGTYEQYF. Here the CDR3 DNA reads TGTGCCAGCAGTTACGGGGGTACCTACGAGCAGTACTTC.

This clonotype was seen many times. The CDR3 nucleotides are TGTGCCAGCAGCTCGCCCGGGAGGCAAGAGACCCAGTACTTC. It specifies CASSSPGRQETQYF. This chain connects TRBV5-6 to TRBJ2-5; 7 bases align to TRBD2. The germline V gene encodes CDR1 SGHDT and CDR2 YYEEEE. V shed 3 bases and J 2 bases; nucleotides not matched to a gene: 4. The CDR3 is 14 amino acids.

The chain combines TRBV2 with TRBJ2-1; D unresolved. CDR3 size: 12 residues. Germline-derived CDR1 and CDR2 are SNHLY and FYNNEI. V gave up 9 bases and J gave up 6 bases, with 12 bases separating them. The DNA for the CDR3 is TGTGCCAGAGGGTTTAGGTCCAATGAGCAGTTCTTC. This encodes CARGFRSNEQFF.

The gene calls are TRBV12-3 or TRBV12-4 and TRBJ2-7; possible D gene TRBD1, 5 bases. CDR3 length: 15 amino acids. Trimming removed 3 bases from V and 6 bases from J, with 18 bases in between. CDR3 nucleotides: TGTGCCAGCAGTTTGTTTCCCCAGGGATCGGCCGAGCAGTACTTC. This gives the protein CASSLFPQGSAEQYF.

The table lists this clonotype with a count of one. The rearrangement joins TRBV5-6 to TRBJ2-3; TRBD2 agrees at 8 bases. The CDR3 has 16 residues. The germline gives CDR1 SGHDT, CDR2 YYEEEE. V lost 3 bases, J lost 5 bases, and 11 bases stayed unmatched. The CDR3 coding sequence is TGTGCCAGCAGCTCGTTACGAGCGGGGGAACGAGATACGCAGTATTTT. Translation gives CASSSLRAGERDTQYF. Full variable domain (outside the CDR3, taken from reference TRBV5-6 and TRBJ2-3): DAGVTQSPTHLIKTRGQQVTLRCSPKSGHDTVSWYQQALGQGPQFIFQYYEEEERQRGNFPDRFSGHQFPNYSSELNVNALLLGDSALYLCASSSLRAGERDTQYFGPGTRLTVL.

This clonotype came up a few times. The chain carries TRBV5-6 and TRBJ2-5, with 10 bases aligning to TRBD1. CDR3 size: 15 residues. Germline V gives CDR1 SGHDT, CDR2 YYEEEE. The V gene end was trimmed by 5 bases and the J gene end by 2 bases; junction bases not matched to a gene: 6. CDR3 in DNA: TGTGCCAGCAGGACGGGACAGGGGTTACAAGAGACCCAGTACTTC. Its translation: CASRTGQGLQETQYF.

The V call is TRBV19, the J call TRBJ1-1; D remains ambiguous. The CDR3 has 12 residues. Trimming pared 7 bases from V and 6 bases from J, leaving 12 bases between. Germline V gene sequence: CDR1 LNHDA, CDR2 SQIVND (reference sequence). The CDR3 nucleotides read TGTGCCAGTATCTCCCGAAGATCTGAAGCTTTCTTT. Its translation is CASISRRSEAFF.

The rearrangement uses TRBV12-3 or TRBV12-4 and TRBJ2-2; D may match TRBD1 or TRBD2 (5 bases each). The V and J ends lost 3 bases and 6 bases respectively, with 11 bases between them. This CDR3 contains 14 residues. The CDR3 loop is CASSFSGPPGELFF. The CDR3 region has the DNA TGTGCCAGCAGTTTTTCGGGGCCACCCGGGGAGCTGTTTTTT.